These 19 T cell receptor beta chains were sequenced from one sample in a study of breast tumors, draining lymph nodes, adjacent tissues. The lymph nodes were axillary draining lymph nodes from breast cancer patients. TCRdb redid the calling of the multiplex PCR reads with MiXCR, one entry per CDR3 protein. The sample has about 230,000 distinct CDR3 sequences; less than 40% are singletons. Sequenced material: axillary lymph node tissue. These receptor sequences come from a female donor with breast cancer. Some clones in this sample may be carry-over from other donors' samples.

This clonotype occurred once. The CDR3 coding sequence is TGTGCCAGCAGTTTGTCGGTCGCCGGGACAGGGATGAACGAGCAGTACTTC. This gives the protein CASSLSVAGTGMNEQYF. The rearrangement joins TRBV28 to TRBJ2-7, with 9 nucleotides matching TRBD1. CDR3 length: 17 amino acids. Trimming cost V 3 bases and J 5 bases; bases outside gene matches: 14. Germline values: CDR1 MDHEN, CDR2 SYDVKM.

Many counts were recorded for this clonotype. J is TRBJ2-7 and V is TRBV7-2; the D gene is possibly TRBD1 (6 bases). Germline lookup yields CDR1 SGHTA and CDR2 FQGNSA. V dropped 2 bases and J dropped 3 bases, with 14 bases sitting between them. The CDR3 sequence is 15 residues long. The CDR3 spells CASSLQQGKVYEQYF. The CDR3 DNA sequence: TGTGCCAGCAGCTTACAGCAGGGGAAAGTCTACGAGCAGTACTTC.

V is TRBV29-1 and J is TRBJ1-4; a weak D match, TRBD1 (5 bases). Germline V CDR1 and CDR2: SQVTM, ANQGSEA. The V end lost 0 bases, the J end lost 5 bases, and 16 bases lay between the germline ends. The CDR3 spans 16 residues. In DNA, the CDR3 is TGCAGCGTTGAAGAGCCCGGGCAGGGTGTAAATGAAAAACTGTTTTTT. This encodes CSVEEPGQGVNEKLFF.

This clonotype occurred a few times. This chain joins TRBV18 and TRBJ2-1; tentatively, D is TRBD2 (6 bases). Looked up from germline, CDR1 is KGHSH and CDR2 is LQKENI. The CDR3 runs 14 residues. Between the trimmed V and J ends, which lost 1 base and 5 bases, there was a span of 9 bases. The CDR3 here is CASSPQTGDNEQFF. The CDR3 DNA is TGTGCCAGCTCACCACAAACGGGGGACAATGAGCAGTTCTTC.

This clonotype was observed many times. No conserved phenylalanine or tryptophan ends this CDR3, so it is likely a read error. The chain employs TRBV5-1 and TRBJ2-7; D perhaps matches TRBD2 (6 bases). The length of the CDR3 is 15 residues. Looked up from germline, CDR1 is SGHRS and CDR2 is YFSETQ. Trimming stripped 0 bases from V and 7 bases from J, with 17 bases between. The CDR3 reads CASSLEYRGMGEQYS. The CDR3, as DNA: TGCGCCAGCAGCTTGGAGTATCGCGGGATGGGAGAGCAGTACTCC.

This clonotype was recorded many times. This may be a read error: a much more frequent sequence differs by one nucleotide. V usage is TRBV7-7 and J usage is TRBJ2-2; D is tentatively TRBD1 or TRBD2 (5 bases each). Per the germline V gene, CDR1 is SSHAT and CDR2 is FNYEAQ (reference sequence). The CDR3 is made up of 17 amino acids. This CDR3 is CASSLEAGALNTGELFF. The CDR3 DNA follows: TGTGCTAGCAGCTTAGAGGCCGGGGCGCTGAACACCGGGGAGCTGTTTTTT.

Notes on this clonotype: No conserved phenylalanine or tryptophan is present at the end of the CDR3, so a read error is the likely explanation. The chain combines TRBV20-1 with TRBJ2-7; 7 positions match TRBD2. This CDR3 is built from 14 residues. Germline CDR1 and CDR2: DFQATT and SNEGSKA (reference sequence). With V trimmed by 4 bases and J by 6 bases, 12 bases remained unmatched. CDR3 DNA: TGCAGTGCTATGACGAGCGGGACCTACTCCGAGCAGTACCTC. Translation: CSAMTSGTYSEQYL.

This clonotype was observed many times. The genes are TRBV7-2 and TRBJ1-6, with TRBD1 matching over 8 bases. The V gene's germline CDR1 is SGHTA and CDR2 FQGNSA. Trimming took 3 bases from V and 7 from J; bases not matched to a gene: 8. This CDR3 has 16 residues. The CDR3 DNA sequence: TGTGCCAGCAGCTTGGGGACAGGAGCGAGGAATTCACCCCTCCACTTT. It codes for CASSLGTGARNSPLHF.

This clonotype was detected ten times or more. This chain connects TRBV11-1 to TRBJ2-5; the match to TRBD2 covers 14 bases. CDR1 and CDR2 (germline): SGHAT, FQDESV (reference sequence). The CDR3 loop spans 16 amino acids. With V trimmed by 5 bases and J by 4 bases, 6 bases remained unmatched. CDR3 in amino acids: CASSTRTSGRRETQYF. CDR3 coding DNA: TGTGCCAGCAGCACGAGGACTAGCGGGAGGCGAGAGACCCAGTACTTC.

Worth noting for this clonotype: Possible read error: a much larger clone is one base away. This chain links TRBV5-6 with TRBJ2-7; D ambiguous. Trimming stripped 0 bases from V and 5 bases from J, with 15 bases between. CDR3 length: 15 amino acids. Germline CDR1 SGHDT, CDR2 YYEEEE. Here the CDR3 DNA reads TGTGCCAGCAGCTTGGGGTGGGCCGGTACCGACGAGCAGTACTTC. This codes for CASSLGWAGTDEQYF.

This clonotype occurred many times. This chain connects TRBV20-1 to TRBJ2-1; TRBD2 aligns across 8 bases. The CDR3 has 17 residues. Losses at the gene ends were 6 bases for V and 9 bases for J; bases not matched to a gene: 22. Germline lookup yields CDR1 DFQATT and CDR2 SNEGSKA (reference sequence). The CDR3 nucleotides are TGCAGTGCCCTGGGGGCTAGCGGGCCCATCATGGGTAGTGAGCAGTTCTTC. Its translation: CSALGASGPIMGSEQFF.

The rearrangement uses TRBV29-1 and TRBJ2-1, with 9 bases that match TRBD2. V lost 8 bases and J lost 0; bases outside the gene matches: 5. The CDR3 covers 14 residues. CDR1 is SQVTM, CDR2 ANQGSEA, per germline. Here the CDR3 DNA reads TGCAGCTCGCCGACTAGCGGCTCCTACAATGAGCAGTTCTTC. Its protein is CSSPTSGSYNEQFF.

This rearrangement joins TRBV10-3 to TRBJ1-4; D is uncertain. Trimming pared 0 bases from V and 4 bases from J, leaving 12 bases between. CDR1 is ENHRY and CDR2 is SYGVKD in the germline V gene. The CDR3 totals 16 residues. CDR3: CAISESKVGINEKLFF. The CDR3 coding sequence is TGTGCCATCAGTGAGTCTAAGGTGGGGATTAATGAAAAACTGTTTTTT.

This clonotype was recorded many times. The V gene is TRBV20-1, the J gene TRBJ2-3; 7 nucleotides align to TRBD2. The CDR3 extends over 14 amino acids. CDR1 and CDR2 (germline): DFQATT, SNEGSKA (reference sequence). V lost 6 bases, J lost 3 bases, and 9 bases stayed unmatched. Here the CDR3 reads CSAVGGRWTDTQYF. In nucleotides, the CDR3 is TGCAGTGCAGTGGGCGGGAGATGGACAGATACGCAGTATTTT.

In its sample, this clonotype was seen many times. This sequence may be a read error, since a much larger clone differs from it by one base. As the CDR3 is not closed by the conserved phenylalanine or tryptophan, this likely results from a read error. This chain links TRBV7-9 with TRBJ2-5; 10 bases map to TRBD1. CDR3 length: 14 amino acids. The V and J ends lost 5 bases and 4 bases, in that order; junction bases with no gene match: 4. Germline V gene sequence: CDR1 SEHNR, CDR2 FQNEAQ (reference sequence). The CDR3 nucleotides are TGTGCCAGCAGCACCGGGACAGGGGTAGAGACCCAGTACCTC. Translating it yields CASSTGTGVETQYL.

This clonotype was seen ten or more times. This chain joins TRBV14 and TRBJ2-5, with 9 nucleotides matching TRBD1. CDR3 length equals 15 residues. Per germline, CDR1 SGHDN and CDR2 FVKESK. V shed 3 bases, J shed 4 bases, and the junction held 6 bases outside the gene matches. The CDR3 nucleotides are TGTGCCAGCAGCCATTATTCGACAGGGGGAGAGACCCAGTACTTC. Translation gives CASSHYSTGGETQYF.

Details on this clonotype: It may be a read error: a sequence one base away is much more abundant. The chain recombines TRBV14 with TRBJ2-5, with 9 bases lining up with TRBD1. Germline CDR1 reads SGHDN; CDR2 reads FVKESK. There are 14 residues in the CDR3. The CDR3 here is CASNQDRGMETQSF. The CDR3 DNA follows: TGTGCCAGCAACCAGGACAGGGGAATGGAGACCCAGTCCTTC.

This clonotype appeared many times. This chain joins TRBV9 and TRBJ2-1; 13 bases agree with TRBD2. The CDR3 has 17 residues. Trimming removed 0 bases from V and 5 bases from J; junction bases left unmatched: 5. CDR1 is SGDLS and CDR2 is YYNGEE in the germline V gene. CDR3 sequence: CASSVDRGLAGNNEQFF. In DNA, the CDR3 is TGTGCCAGCAGCGTAGATAGGGGACTAGCGGGAAACAATGAGCAGTTCTTC.

This clonotype was found many times. This chain links TRBV2 with TRBJ2-7; TRBD1 is a possible D gene (5 bases). Germline V gene data show CDR1 as SNHLY and CDR2 as FYNNEI. The CDR3 spans 14 residues. Trimming cost V 3 bases and J 7 bases, with 16 bases left between them. The CDR3, as DNA: TGTGCCAGCAGTGATGATCAGGGAATCCGGGAGCAGTACTTC. It encodes CASSDDQGIREQYF.